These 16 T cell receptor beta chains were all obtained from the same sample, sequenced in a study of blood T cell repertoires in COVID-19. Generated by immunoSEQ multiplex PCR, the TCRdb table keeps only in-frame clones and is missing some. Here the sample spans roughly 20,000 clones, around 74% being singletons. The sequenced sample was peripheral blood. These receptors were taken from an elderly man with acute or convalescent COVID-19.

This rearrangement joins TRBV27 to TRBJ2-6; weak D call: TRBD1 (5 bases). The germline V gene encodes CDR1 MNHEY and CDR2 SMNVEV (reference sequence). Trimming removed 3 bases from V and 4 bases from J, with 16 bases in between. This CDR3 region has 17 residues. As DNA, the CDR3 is TGTGCCAGCAGTTTTGGGCAGGGATTATCCGGGGCCAACGTCCTGACTTTC. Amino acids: CASSFGQGLSGANVLTF.

CDR3 sequence reads: CASSPLDRGRTGELFF. CDR3 bases: TGTGCCAGCTCACCACTAGACAGGGGAAGGACCGGGGAGCTGTTTTTT. The J gene is TRBJ2-2, the V gene TRBV18; TRBD1 agrees at 8 bases. The CDR3 spans 16 residues. The germline V gene encodes CDR1 KGHSH and CDR2 LQKENI. The junction had 6 bases not matched to a gene; V was cut back by 1 base and J by 5 bases.

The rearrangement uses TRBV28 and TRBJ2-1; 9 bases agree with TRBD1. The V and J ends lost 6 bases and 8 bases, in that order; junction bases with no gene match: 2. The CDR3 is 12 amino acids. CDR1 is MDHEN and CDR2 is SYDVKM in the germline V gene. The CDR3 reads CASRTGGYEQFF. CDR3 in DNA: TGTGCCAGCAGAACAGGGGGCTATGAGCAGTTCTTC.

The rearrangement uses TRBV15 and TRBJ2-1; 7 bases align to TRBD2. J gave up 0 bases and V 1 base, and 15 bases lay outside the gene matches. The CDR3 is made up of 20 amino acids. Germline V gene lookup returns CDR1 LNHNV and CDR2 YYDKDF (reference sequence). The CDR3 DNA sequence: TGTGCCACCAGCAGAGTGGGAGGACTAGTTTTAAAAAGCTCCTACAATGAGCAGTTCTTC. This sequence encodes CATSRVGGLVLKSSYNEQFF.

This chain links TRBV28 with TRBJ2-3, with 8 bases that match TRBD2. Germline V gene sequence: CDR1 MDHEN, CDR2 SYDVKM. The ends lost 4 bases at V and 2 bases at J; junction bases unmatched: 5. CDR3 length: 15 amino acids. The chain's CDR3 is CASSYKREFTDTQYF. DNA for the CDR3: TGTGCCAGCAGTTATAAGCGGGAGTTCACAGATACGCAGTATTTT.

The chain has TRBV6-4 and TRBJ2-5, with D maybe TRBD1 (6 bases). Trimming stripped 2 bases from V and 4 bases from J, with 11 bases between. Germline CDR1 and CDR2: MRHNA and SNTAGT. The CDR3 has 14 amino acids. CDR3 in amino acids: CASSDRGSRETQYF. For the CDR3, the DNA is TGTGCCAGCAGTGACAGGGGGTCCCGAGAGACCCAGTACTTC.

DNA for the CDR3: TGTGCCAGCAGCCACCCCTACAGGGGCAGCTCTGGAAACACCATATATTTT. Protein: CASSHPYRGSSGNTIYF. The V and J genes are TRBV3-1 (or the pseudogene TRBV3-2) and TRBJ1-3, with TRBD1 matching 7 bases. Germline CDR1 and CDR2: LGHDT and YNNKEL (reference sequence). The CDR3 is made up of 17 amino acids. J gave up 0 bases and V 3 bases, and 8 bases lay outside the gene matches.

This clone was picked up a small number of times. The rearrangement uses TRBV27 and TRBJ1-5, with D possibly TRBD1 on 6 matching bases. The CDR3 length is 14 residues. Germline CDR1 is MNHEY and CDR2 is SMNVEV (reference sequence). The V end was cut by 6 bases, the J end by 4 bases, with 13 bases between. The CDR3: CASSPRQVNQPQHF. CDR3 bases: TGTGCCAGCAGCCCCCGACAGGTTAATCAGCCCCAGCATTTT.

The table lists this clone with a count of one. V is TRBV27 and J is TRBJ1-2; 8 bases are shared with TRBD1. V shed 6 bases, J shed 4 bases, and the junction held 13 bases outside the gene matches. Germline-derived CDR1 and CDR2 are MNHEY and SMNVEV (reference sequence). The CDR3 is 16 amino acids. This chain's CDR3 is CASSASRTGLIYGYTF. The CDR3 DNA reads TGTGCCAGCAGCGCTTCCCGGACAGGGTTGATCTATGGCTACACCTTC.

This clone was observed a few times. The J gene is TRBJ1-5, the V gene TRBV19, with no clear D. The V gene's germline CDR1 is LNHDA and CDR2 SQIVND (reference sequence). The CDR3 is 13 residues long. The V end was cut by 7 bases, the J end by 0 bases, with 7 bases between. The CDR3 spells CASKLHSNQPQHF. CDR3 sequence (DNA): TGTGCCAGTAAACTCCATAGCAATCAGCCCCAGCATTTT.

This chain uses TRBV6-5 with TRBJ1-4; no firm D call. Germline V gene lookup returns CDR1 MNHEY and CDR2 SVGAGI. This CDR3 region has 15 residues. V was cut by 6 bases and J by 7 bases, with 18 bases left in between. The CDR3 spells CASSPWVGVVEKLFF. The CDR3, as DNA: TGTGCCAGCAGCCCCTGGGTGGGAGTGGTTGAAAAACTGTTTTTT.

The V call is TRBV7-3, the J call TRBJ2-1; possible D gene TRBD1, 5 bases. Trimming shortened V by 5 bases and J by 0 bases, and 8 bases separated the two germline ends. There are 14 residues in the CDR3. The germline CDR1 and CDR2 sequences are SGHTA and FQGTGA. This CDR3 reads CASSQDSSYNEQFF. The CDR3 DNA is TGTGCCAGCAGCCAAGACAGCTCCTACAATGAGCAGTTCTTC.

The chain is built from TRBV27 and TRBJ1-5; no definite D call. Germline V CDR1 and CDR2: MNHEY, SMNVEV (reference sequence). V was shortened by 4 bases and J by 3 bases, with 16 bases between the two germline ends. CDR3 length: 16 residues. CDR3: CASSSRGLSNNQPQHF. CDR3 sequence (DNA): TGTGCCAGCAGTTCCCGAGGACTCTCCAACAATCAGCCCCAGCATTTT.

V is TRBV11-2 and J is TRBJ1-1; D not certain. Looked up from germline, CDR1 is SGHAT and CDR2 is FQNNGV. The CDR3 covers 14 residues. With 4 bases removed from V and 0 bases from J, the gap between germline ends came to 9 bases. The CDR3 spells CASSSRYMNTEAFF. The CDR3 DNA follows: TGTGCCAGCAGCTCACGCTATATGAACACTGAAGCTTTCTTT.

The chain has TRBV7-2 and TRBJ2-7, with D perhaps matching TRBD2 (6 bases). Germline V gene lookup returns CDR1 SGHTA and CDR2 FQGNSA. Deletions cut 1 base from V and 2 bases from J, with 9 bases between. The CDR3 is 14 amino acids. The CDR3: CASSLVLATYEQYF. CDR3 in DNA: TGTGCCAGCAGCTTAGTACTAGCAACCTACGAGCAGTACTTC.

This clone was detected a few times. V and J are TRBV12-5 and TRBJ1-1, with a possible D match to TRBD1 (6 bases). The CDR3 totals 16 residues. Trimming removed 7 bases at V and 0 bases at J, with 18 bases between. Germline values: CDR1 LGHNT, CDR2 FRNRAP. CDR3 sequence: CASAPRRDNMNTEAFF. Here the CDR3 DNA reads TGTGCTAGTGCCCCACGCCGGGACAATATGAACACTGAAGCTTTCTTT.